The TCR beta chain under discussion was sequenced for a study of CD8 T cells in ankylosing spondylitis. The study, taken as a whole, reports: For ankylosing spondylitis blood, a TCR beta motif of 7 to 9 highly homologous variants appeared characteristic. The clones that were linked to disease were reported to be significantly enriched in matched synovial fluid samples from ankylosing spondylitis patients.

V was clipped by 4 bases and J by 4 bases, with 17 bases between them. The length of the CDR3 is 14 residues. Germline lookup yields CDR1 DFQATT and CDR2 SNEGSKA (reference sequence). Points on this clonotype: Antigen specificity is unknown.

5'-RACE, quantitative and with molecular barcodes, yielded the TCR beta libraries. Via MiXCR, TCRdb re-called the 5' RACE reads, giving one row per CDR3 protein. This sample has under 300,000 distinct CDR3 sequences; 15% to 20% occur once, and the top ten carry around 30%. This clonotype was sampled from a male donor with ankylosing spondylitis or in good health (not recorded which). The chain links TRBV20-1 to TRBJ2-7; possibly TRBD1 for D (6 bases). Sequencing was performed on blood, either unsorted or a sorted T cell fraction (not recorded which). CDR3 in DNA: TGCAGTGCTACTCAGGGGAACCAACCTTACGAGCAGTACTTC. Its translation is CSATQGNQPYEQYF.